The source of this T cell receptor beta chain is a study of control samples from healthy donors and cancer patients (TCRdb year 2020). As concerns this clone: The clone's antigen remains unknown. Per-nucleotide qualities are absent, and no much larger clonotype sits a single base away.

The CDR3 contains 15 residues, cysteine and phenylalanine counted. Only CDR3 DNA remains: 45 bases, in frame from the first base. CDR1 LNHDA and CDR2 SQIVND are derived from the germline V gene (reference sequence). The trim is 6 bases for V and 1 base for J, with a gap of 15 bases between the germline ends. Receptor libraries were prepared by the immunoSEQ multiplex PCR assay. What TCRdb holds here is the immuneACCESS table cut down to in-frame rearrangements. Part of the clones is not present; checked against another copy, under half of the missing clones reflect an unresolved V gene, and the others are unexplained. The sample data list about 250,000 clones, and roughly 82% of these were observed just once. Roughly 15% of the sample rests with the top ten.

The origin of this receptor is an older woman with lung cancer. The specimen sequenced was PBMCs. The V and J genes are TRBV19 and TRBJ1-1, with no confidently assigned D gene. The CDR3: CASREVSHSNTEAFF. The sequenced DNA: TGTGCCAGTAGGGAGGTAAGCCATTCGAACACTGAAGCTTTCTTT.